This TCR beta chain is drawn from a study of long-term antiretroviral therapy in people with HIV. Study-wide findings and caveats: Post-ART, diversity grew, though it stayed under transplant donor control levels. Sampling of blood ran from about 2004 to 2017, and older ART regimens were possibly in use.

V was pared by 5 bases and J by 5 bases, with 12 bases between. The CDR3 spans 12 residues. Per the germline V gene, CDR1 is GTSNPN and CDR2 is SVGIG (reference sequence). The assay used was immunoSEQ (version v3.0), run at survey level. Clones were sequenced by immunoSEQ multiplex PCR, and TCRdb holds only the in-frame ones, with some missing. The sample yields tens of thousands of clones, around 86% seen once. Participants living with HIV all received treatment in the United States. Notes on this clone: No antigen is known for it.

V usage is TRBV30 and J usage is TRBJ2-5, with D maybe TRBD2 (7 bases). The clonotype was recovered from a young man with HIV. Material: unsorted PBMCs, obtained 0.2 years before starting antiretroviral therapy. CDR3 sequence reads: CAWGGGGETQYF. CDR3 nucleotides: TGTGCCTGGGGAGGGGGAGGGGAGACCCAGTACTTC.